Reported below is one TCR beta chain. Authors' analysis steps: Amplifying reference gene primers gave estimates of nucleated cell counts. Profiled with immunoSEQ multiplex PCR; TCRdb holds only in-frame clones, not every one. That table gives V, J and clone size, and the DNA gave D and trimming. Among under 200,000 clones listed, nearly 90% were seen once. The source of the sample is a study of blood T cell repertoires in COVID-19. Overall study context: The samples span acute and convalescent COVID-19 from the United States, Italy and Spain.

Germline V gene sequence: CDR1 MGHRA, CDR2 YSYEKL. Trimming removed 1 base at V and 8 bases at J, with 15 bases between. The CDR3 has 15 residues. J is TRBJ1-5 and V is TRBV4-1, with D perhaps matching TRBD1 (5 bases). This TCR derives from a man aged 60-69 years with active or convalescent COVID-19. Source material: peripheral blood. CDR3 in amino acids: CASSQVFRALEPQHF. DNA for the CDR3: TGCGCCAGCAGCCAAGTGTTCAGGGCTCTGGAGCCCCAGCATTTT.